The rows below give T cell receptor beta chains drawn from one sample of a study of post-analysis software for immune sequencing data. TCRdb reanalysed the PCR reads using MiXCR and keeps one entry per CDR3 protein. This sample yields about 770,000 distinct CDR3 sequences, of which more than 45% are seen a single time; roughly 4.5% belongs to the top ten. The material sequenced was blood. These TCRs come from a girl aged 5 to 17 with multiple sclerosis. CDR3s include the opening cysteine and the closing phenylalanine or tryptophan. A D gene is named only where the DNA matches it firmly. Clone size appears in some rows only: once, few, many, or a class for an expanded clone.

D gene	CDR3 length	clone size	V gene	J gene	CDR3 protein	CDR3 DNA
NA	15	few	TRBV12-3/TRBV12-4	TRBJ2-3	CASSPDLPDADTQYF	TGTGCCAGCAGCCCGGACCTACCTGATGCAGATACGCAGTATTTT
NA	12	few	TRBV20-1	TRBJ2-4	CSASQAGNIQYF	TGCAGTGCTAGCCAGGCGGGGAACATTCAGTACTTC
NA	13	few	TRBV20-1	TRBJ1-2	CSARDHNTDGYTF	TGCAGTGCTAGAGATCATAACACCGACGGCTACACCTTC
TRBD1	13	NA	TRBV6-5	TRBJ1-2	CASGYRGHYGYTF	TGTGCCAGCGGCTACAGGGGGCACTATGGCTACACCTTC
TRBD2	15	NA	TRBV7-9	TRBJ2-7	CASSFQGTSGYEQYF	TGTGCCAGCAGCTTCCAGGGGACTAGCGGCTACGAGCAGTACTTC
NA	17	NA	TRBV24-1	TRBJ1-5	CATDSVIISYSNQPQHF	TGTGCCACCGATTCGGTGATCATCTCCTATAGCAATCAGCCCCAGCATTTT
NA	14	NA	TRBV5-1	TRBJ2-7	CASSLELAPREQYF	TGCGCCAGCAGCTTGGAACTAGCCCCTCGCGAGCAGTACTTC
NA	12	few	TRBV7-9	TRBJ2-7	CASRGTPGIQYF	TGTGCCAGCAGGGGGACTCCCGGTATCCAGTACTTC
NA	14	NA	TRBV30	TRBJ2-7	CAWGVGLGGNEQYF	TGTGCCTGGGGAGTGGGATTAGGGGGGAACGAGCAGTACTTC
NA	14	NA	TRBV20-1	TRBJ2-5	CSARDSASQETQYF	TGCAGTGCTAGAGATTCCGCCAGCCAAGAGACCCAGTACTTC
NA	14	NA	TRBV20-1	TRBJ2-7	CSAKNPLRSYEQYF	TGCAGTGCTAAGAATCCCCTTAGGTCCTACGAGCAGTACTTC
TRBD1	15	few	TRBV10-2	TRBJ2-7	CASSGTSDRGYEQYF	TGCGCCAGCAGTGGTACCTCGGACAGGGGGTACGAGCAGTACTTC
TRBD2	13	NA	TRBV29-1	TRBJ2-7	CSGLAGGNYEQYF	TGCAGCGGGTTAGCGGGAGGGAACTACGAGCAGTACTTC
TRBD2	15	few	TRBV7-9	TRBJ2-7	CASSPLAGSSYEQYF	TGTGCCAGCAGCCCACTAGCGGGAAGCTCCTACGAGCAGTACTTC
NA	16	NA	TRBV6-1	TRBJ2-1	CASSDQGWSSYNEQFF	TGTGCCAGCAGTGACCAGGGTTGGTCCTCCTACAATGAGCAGTTCTTC
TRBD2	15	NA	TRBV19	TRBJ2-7	CASSFTTSWTDEQYF	TGTGCCAGTAGTTTTACGACTAGCTGGACGGACGAGCAGTACTTC
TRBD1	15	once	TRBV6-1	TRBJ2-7	CASSGTGTGSNEQYF	TGTGCCAGCAGTGGTACCGGGACAGGCTCCAATGAGCAGTACTTC
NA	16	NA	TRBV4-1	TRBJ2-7	CASSQDWGRPDYEQYF	TGCGCCAGCAGCCAAGATTGGGGGCGCCCAGACTACGAGCAGTACTTC
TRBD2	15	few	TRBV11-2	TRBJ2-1	CASSRLAGGPREQFF	TGTGCCAGCAGCCGTCTAGCGGGAGGGCCTCGGGAGCAGTTCTTC
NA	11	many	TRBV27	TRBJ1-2	CASRSNYGYTF	TGTGCCAGCAGGAGTAACTATGGCTACACCTTC
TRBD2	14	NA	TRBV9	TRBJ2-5	CASSVVSSGETQYF	TGTGCCAGCAGCGTAGTTTCTAGCGGAGAGACCCAGTACTTC
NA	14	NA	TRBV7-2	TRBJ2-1	CASSWGALLSEQFF	TGTGCCAGCAGCTGGGGGGCCCTTTTATCTGAGCAGTTCTTC
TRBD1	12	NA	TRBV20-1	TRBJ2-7	CSGTGDIYEQYF	TGCAGTGGGACAGGGGATATCTACGAGCAGTACTTC
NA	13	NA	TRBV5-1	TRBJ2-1	CASSLRELYEQFF	TGCGCCAGCAGCCTACGGGAGCTCTATGAGCAGTTCTTC
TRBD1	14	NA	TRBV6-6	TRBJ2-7	CASSSGQAVYEQYF	TGTGCCAGCAGTTCCGGACAGGCCGTCTACGAGCAGTACTTC
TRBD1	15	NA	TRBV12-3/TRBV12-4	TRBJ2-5	CASSSILTGGEEQYF	TGTGCCAGCAGTTCTATACTCACAGGGGGCGAAGAGCAGTACTTC
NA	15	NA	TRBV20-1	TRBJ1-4	CSARDLYGANDKLFF	TGCAGTGCTAGAGACCTATACGGGGCTAATGACAAACTGTTTTTT
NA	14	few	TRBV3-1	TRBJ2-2	CASSQEPRQGELFF	TGTGCCAGCAGCCAAGAACCACGTCAAGGGGAGCTGTTTTTT
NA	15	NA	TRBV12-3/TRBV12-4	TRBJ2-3	CASSFGSLSTDTQYF	TGTGCCAGCAGTTTCGGGTCCTTAAGCACAGATACGCAGTATTTT
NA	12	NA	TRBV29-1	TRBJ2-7	CGVGPESYEQYF	TGCGGCGTTGGGCCCGAGTCCTACGAGCAGTACTTC
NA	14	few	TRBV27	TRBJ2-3	CASSPPDSWDTQYF	TGTGCCAGCAGTCCCCCGGACAGCTGGGATACGCAGTATTTT
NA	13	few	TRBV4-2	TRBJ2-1	CASSQDGQAEQFF	TGTGCCAGCAGCCAAGATGGGCAGGCTGAGCAGTTCTTC
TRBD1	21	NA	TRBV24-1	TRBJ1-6	CATSDLRIGTGGLRGNSPLHF	TGTGCCACCAGTGATTTGAGGATAGGGACAGGGGGCTTGCGGGGTAATTCACCCCTCCACTTT
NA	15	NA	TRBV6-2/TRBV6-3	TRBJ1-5	CASRGGVGRDQPQHF	TGTGCCAGCAGAGGCGGCGTCGGGAGGGATCAGCCCCAGCATTTT
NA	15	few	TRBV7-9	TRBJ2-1	CASSLAVGVVGEQFF	TGTGCCAGCAGCTTAGCGGTTGGGGTCGTGGGTGAGCAGTTCTTC
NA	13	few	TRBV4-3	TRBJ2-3	CASSQDLKSAQYF	TGCGCCAGCAGCCAAGATCTGAAGTCCGCGCAGTATTTT
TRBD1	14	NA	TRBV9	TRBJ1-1	CASSVGPGQGEAFF	TGTGCCAGCAGCGTAGGACCCGGACAGGGTGAAGCTTTCTTT
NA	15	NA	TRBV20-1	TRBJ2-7	CSARVVVSGWGEQYF	TGCAGTGCTAGAGTCGTGGTTAGCGGTTGGGGCGAGCAGTACTTC
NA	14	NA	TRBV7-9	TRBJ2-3	CAGRGQNPSDTQYF	TGTGCCGGGCGGGGCCAAAATCCCTCAGATACGCAGTATTTT
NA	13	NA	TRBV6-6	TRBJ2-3	CASSSTGSDTQYF	TGTGCCAGCAGTTCAACAGGGTCAGATACGCAGTATTTT
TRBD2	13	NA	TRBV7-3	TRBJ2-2	CASSLKASGELFF	TGTGCCAGCAGCTTAAAAGCAAGCGGGGAACTGTTTTTT
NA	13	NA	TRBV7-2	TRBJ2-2	CASSRDFTGELFF	TGTGCCAGCAGCCGCGACTTCACCGGGGAGCTGTTTTTT
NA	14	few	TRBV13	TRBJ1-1	CASSYLGGTTEAFF	TGTGCCAGCAGCTACCTTGGGGGAACCACTGAAGCTTTCTTT
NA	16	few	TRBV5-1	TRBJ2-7	CASGMEVGRGVYEQYF	TGCGCCAGCGGGATGGAGGTTGGCAGGGGAGTCTACGAGCAGTACTTC
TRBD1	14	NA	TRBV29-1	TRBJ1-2	CSVPPGQGVHGYTF	TGCAGCGTACCCCCGGGACAGGGGGTCCATGGCTACACCTTC
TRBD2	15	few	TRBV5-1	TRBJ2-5	CASSYGLAAQETQYF	TGCGCCAGCAGCTACGGACTAGCGGCTCAAGAGACCCAGTACTTC
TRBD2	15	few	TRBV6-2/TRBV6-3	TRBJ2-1	CASSYGGGGVHEQFF	TGTGCCAGCAGTTACGGCGGGGGGGGTGTCCATGAGCAGTTCTTC
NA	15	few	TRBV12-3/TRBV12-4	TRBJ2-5	CASSQQAPSPREQYF	TGTGCCAGCAGCCAGCAGGCGCCTAGCCCTAGGGAGCAGTACTTC
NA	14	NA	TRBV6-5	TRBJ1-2	CASSYSYREHGYTF	TGTGCCAGCAGTTACTCGTACAGGGAACATGGCTACACCTTC
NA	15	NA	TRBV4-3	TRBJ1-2	CASSQDLTVNYGYTF	TGCGCCAGCAGCCAAGATCTCACAGTCAACTATGGCTACACCTTC
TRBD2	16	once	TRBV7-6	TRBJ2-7	CASSLGGLAGHYEQYF	TGTGCCAGCAGCTTAGGGGGACTAGCGGGACACTACGAGCAGTACTTC
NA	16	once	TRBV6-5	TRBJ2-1	CASSYEFGTSYNEQFF	TGTGCCAGCAGTTACGAGTTCGGGACATCATACAATGAGCAGTTCTTC
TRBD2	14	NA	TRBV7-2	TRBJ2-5	CASSSSGSLQTQYF	TGTGCCAGCAGCTCTAGCGGGAGTCTGCAGACCCAGTACTTC
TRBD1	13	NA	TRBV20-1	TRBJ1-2	CSARRTGGYDYTF	TGCAGTGCTAGGAGGACAGGGGGCTATGACTACACCTTC